The T cell receptor beta chain under discussion was sequenced for a study of T cell changes during pregnancy in multiple sclerosis. Measured with immunoSEQ multiplex PCR; TCRdb has only the in-frame clones, and not every one. The data show approximately 50,000 clones, 80% to 95% seen once. Germline V gene lookup returns CDR1 SGHDT and CDR2 YYEEEE. This CDR3 comprises 15 residues. V lost 4 bases and J lost 1; bases outside the gene matches: 5. This clonotype originated in a female donor with multiple sclerosis, enrolled in a pregnancy study. The sequences come from CD4+ T cells from peripheral blood mononuclear cells, collected in the third trimester of pregnancy. The V and J genes are TRBV5-6 and TRBJ2-7; TRBD1 matches at 10 bases. The CDR3 bases are TGTGCCAGCAGCCGGGACAGGGGCCGATCCTACGAGCAGTACTTC. Encoded protein: CASSRDRGRSYEQYF.